This section outlines one T cell receptor beta chain sequence together with its context. The second PCR ran roughly 6 to 12 cycles with a sample-barcoded 5' primer and J-beta primers. From the 5' RACE reads, TCRdb called clonotypes with MiXCR, one entry per CDR3 protein. The data contain 700,000 to 1,000,000 distinct CDR3 sequences, under 45% of them singletons. The sample belongs to a study of blood T cells in healthy people across ages. The CDR3 runs 15 residues. The V gene lost 2 bases and the J gene lost 0 bases, with 5 bases spanning the gap. Germline assignment: CDR1 SGHVS and CDR2 FNYEAQ. The sequence was obtained from a man in his sixties in good health. The sequenced material came from blood. This chain links TRBV7-6 with TRBJ1-6, with D hard to call. The CDR3 DNA reads as TGTGCCAGCAGCTTAAAAAGCTCCTATAATTCACCCCTCCACTTT. This encodes CASSLKSSYNSPLHF.